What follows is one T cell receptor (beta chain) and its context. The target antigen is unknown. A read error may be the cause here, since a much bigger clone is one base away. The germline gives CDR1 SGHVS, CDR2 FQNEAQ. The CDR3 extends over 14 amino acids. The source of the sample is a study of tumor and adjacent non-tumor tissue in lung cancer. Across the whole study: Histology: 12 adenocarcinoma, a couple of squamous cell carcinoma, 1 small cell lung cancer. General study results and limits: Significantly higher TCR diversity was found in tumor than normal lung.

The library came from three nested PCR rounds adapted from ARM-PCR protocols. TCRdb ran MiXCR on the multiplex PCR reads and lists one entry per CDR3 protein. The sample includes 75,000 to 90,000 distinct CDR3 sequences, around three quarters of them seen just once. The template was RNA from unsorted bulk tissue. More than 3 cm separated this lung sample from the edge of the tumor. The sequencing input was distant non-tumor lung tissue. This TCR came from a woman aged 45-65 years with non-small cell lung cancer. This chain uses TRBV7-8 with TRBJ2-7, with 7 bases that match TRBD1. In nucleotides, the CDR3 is TGTGCCAGCAGCACCCGACAGGGAGTGGACGATCAGTACTTC. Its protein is CASSTRQGVDDQYF.